One sample yielded the 26 T cell receptor beta chains listed below, sequenced in a study of T cell changes during pregnancy in multiple sclerosis. Sequencing was performed with immunoSEQ multiplex PCR; in TCRdb, only in-frame clones are kept and a portion is missing. The data show fewer than 110,000 clones, around 90% seen once. The starting material was peripheral blood, obtained in the second trimester of pregnancy. These receptors all stem from a female donor with multiple sclerosis, enrolled in a pregnancy study.

CDR3 DNA sequence: TGCAGTGCTAGCTCTGGCCAGCCCCAGCATTTT. It codes for CSASSGQPQHF. The chain employs TRBV20-1 and TRBJ1-5; D not certain. The CDR3 has 11 amino acids. The V and J ends lost 3 bases and 7 bases respectively, with 7 bases between them. Germline-derived CDR1 and CDR2 are DFQATT and SNEGSKA (reference sequence).

The chain employs TRBV11-2 and TRBJ1-1; D call uncertain. This CDR3 is built from 13 residues. V lost 2 bases and J lost 1, with 5 bases in between. CDR1 is SGHAT, CDR2 FQNNGV, per germline. DNA for the CDR3: TGTGCCAGCAGCTTATACAGGAACACTGAAGCTTTCTTT. Residues: CASSLYRNTEAFF.

The rearrangement uses TRBV2 and TRBJ2-2; TRBD1 matches at 7 bases. The germline CDR1 and CDR2 sequences are SNHLY and FYNNEI. V trimming: 5 bases; J trimming: 7 bases; junction bases outside the gene matches: 13. This CDR3 is 16 amino acids long. CDR3 residues: CASSPARTGTVGELFF. In DNA, the CDR3 is TGTGCCAGCAGTCCCGCAAGGACAGGCACAGTCGGGGAGCTGTTTTTT.

The chain combines TRBV19 with TRBJ1-5; D unresolved. CDR3 length: 15 residues. Per germline, CDR1 LNHDA and CDR2 SQIVND (reference sequence). V shed 3 bases and J shed 0 bases, with 9 bases lying between them. The CDR3 reads CASSIAQLSNQPQHF. As DNA, the CDR3 is TGTGCCAGTAGTATTGCGCAACTTAGCAATCAGCCCCAGCATTTT.

The chain uses TRBV7-2 and TRBJ2-7; D perhaps matches TRBD1 (5 bases). Per germline, CDR1 SGHTA and CDR2 FQGNSA. V was trimmed by 5 bases and J by 3 bases, leaving 17 bases between them. The CDR3 is made up of 15 amino acids. CDR3 sequence reads: CASSPAQGRVYEQYF. The CDR3 nucleotides read TGTGCCAGCAGCCCAGCGCAGGGTAGGGTCTACGAGCAGTACTTC. The variable domain in full, with the rest retrieved from reference TRBV7-2 and TRBJ2-7, is GAGVSQSPSNKVTEKGKDVELRCDPISGHTALYWYRQSLGQGLEFLIYFQGNSAPDKSGLPSDRFSAERTGGSVSTLTIQRTQQEDSAVYLCASSPAQGRVYEQYFGPGTRLTVT.

The chain couples TRBV6-1 to TRBJ2-1, with D perhaps matching TRBD2 (6 bases). Trimming left V 0 bases short and J 4 bases short, with 10 bases between. This CDR3 is built from 15 residues. CDR1 MNHNS and CDR2 SASEGT come from the germline V gene. CDR3 bases: TGTGCCAGCAGTGAAGCATTGGCGGGGTACAATGAGCAGTTCTTC. As protein: CASSEALAGYNEQFF.

The CDR3 DNA reads as TGTGCCAGCAGCTTTATTGGCGGGACGACCACCGGGGAGCTGTTTTTT. Amino acids: CASSFIGGTTTGELFF. The rearrangement uses TRBV5-8 and TRBJ2-2; possible D gene TRBD2, 6 bases. Germline CDR1 SGHTS, CDR2 YDEGEE. The CDR3 is made up of 16 amino acids. Trimming took off 2 bases at V and 4 bases at J, with 15 bases between the two ends.

This rearrangement joins TRBV9 to TRBJ2-4, with TRBD2 matching over 12 bases. CDR1 SGDLS and CDR2 YYNGEE come from the germline V gene. The CDR3 runs to 17 residues. The trim removed 4 bases at V and 6 bases at J, leaving 11 bases unmatched. DNA of the CDR3: TGTGCCAGCAGCTCAGGGCGGACTAGCGGGACGGTAAACATTCAGTACTTC. It encodes CASSSGRTSGTVNIQYF. Full variable domain (missing parts from reference TRBV9 and TRBJ2-4): DSGVTQTPKHLITATGQRVTLRCSPRSGDLSVYWYQQSLDQGLQFLIQYYNGEERAKGNILERFSAQQFPDLHSELNLSSLELGDSALYFCASSSGRTSGTVNIQYFGAGTRLSVL.

The genes are TRBV28 and TRBJ2-1; 14 bases map to TRBD2. CDR1 is MDHEN and CDR2 is SYDVKM in the germline V gene. V was clipped by 4 bases and J by 10 bases; unmatched bases: 6. CDR3 length equals 15 residues. The CDR3 DNA follows: TGTGCCAGCAGTTCCCCGGGGACTAGCGGGAGAGAGCAGTTCTTC. This codes for CASSSPGTSGREQFF.

V and J are TRBV7-8 and TRBJ2-7, with TRBD1 matching over 8 bases. The trim removed 0 bases at V and 4 bases at J, leaving 17 bases unmatched. Germline V gene data show CDR1 as SGHVS and CDR2 as FQNEAQ. The CDR3 has 19 amino acids. The CDR3 DNA is TGTGCCAGCAGCTTAGCTTTATCCCGAGGGACAGGACCCTTTTACGAGCAGTACTTC. It specifies CASSLALSRGTGPFYEQYF.

The chain is built from TRBV5-1 and TRBJ2-3, with a tentative D call TRBD1 (8 bases). Trimming took 1 base from V and 4 from J, leaving 16 bases between them. CDR1 and CDR2 from the germline V gene are SGHRS and YFSETQ. This CDR3 has 16 residues. The CDR3 region is CASSLSTGGASDTQYF. CDR3 nucleotide sequence: TGCGCCAGCAGCTTGTCCACAGGGGGGGCCTCAGATACGCAGTATTTT.

This sequence joins TRBV4-1 and TRBJ2-6; a possible D gene is TRBD1 (6 bases). CDR1 and CDR2 (germline): MGHRA, YSYEKL. The CDR3 runs to 16 residues. V was pared by 4 bases and J by 4 bases, with 14 bases between. Here the CDR3 reads CASSPRDNPGANVLTF. Written as DNA, the CDR3 is TGCGCCAGCAGCCCCAGGGACAATCCCGGGGCCAACGTCCTGACTTTC.

The chain carries TRBV5-1 and TRBJ2-1; 9 bases are shared with TRBD2. The CDR3 has 17 residues. Trimming cost V 0 bases and J 7 bases; bases outside gene matches: 11. CDR1 is SGHRS, CDR2 YFSETQ, per germline. For the CDR3, the DNA is TGCGCCAGCAGCTTGGGTTCTAGTCTAGCGGGAAGTAATGAGCAGTTCTTC. Its translation is CASSLGSSLAGSNEQFF.

V gene TRBV6-5 combines with J gene TRBJ1-5, with D unclear. Trimming stripped 6 bases from V and 4 bases from J, with 10 bases between. There are 13 residues in the CDR3. Looked up from germline, CDR1 is MNHEY and CDR2 is SVGAGI. This CDR3 is CASSLYANQPQHF. DNA for the CDR3: TGTGCCAGCAGCCTATACGCAAATCAGCCCCAGCATTTT.

CDR3 in DNA: TGCAGCGTATACAGGGCGTCGGGCTATGGCTACACCTTC. It yields the protein CSVYRASGYGYTF. The J gene is TRBJ1-2, the V gene TRBV29-1; maybe TRBD1 (6 bases). This CDR3 contains 13 residues. Germline V gene lookup returns CDR1 SQVTM and CDR2 ANQGSEA. V lost 6 bases to trimming and J lost 4 bases, with 15 bases between them. Drawing the rest from reference TRBV29-1 and TRBJ1-2, the complete variable domain is SAVISQKPSRDICQRGTSLTIQCQVDSQVTMMFWYRQQPGQSLTLIATANQGSEATYESGFVIDKFPISRPNLTFSTLTVSNMSPEDSSIYLCSVYRASGYGYTFGSGTRLTVV.

This clone was picked up one time. The genes are TRBV6-5 and TRBJ2-7, with D perhaps TRBD1 (6 bases). The CDR3 loop spans 15 amino acids. Trimming took off 4 bases at V and 2 bases at J, with 15 bases between the two ends. Germline V gene sequence: CDR1 MNHEY, CDR2 SVGAGI. The CDR3 sequence is CASSSPGTSTYEQYF. The CDR3 DNA reads as TGTGCCAGCAGTTCCCCCGGGACATCTACCTACGAGCAGTACTTC.

The genes are TRBV29-1 and TRBJ2-2; 7 nucleotides agree with TRBD2. Trimming removed 7 bases from V and 2 bases from J; junction bases left unmatched: 10. CDR3 length: 15 amino acids. Per the germline V gene, CDR1 is SQVTM and CDR2 is ANQGSEA. CDR3 DNA: TGCAGCGCTATAAGGGGCGGGAGAAACACCGGGGAGCTGTTTTTT. Its protein product is CSAIRGGRNTGELFF.

The chain carries TRBV27 and TRBJ2-5; a possible D gene is TRBD1 (5 bases). Trimming took 6 bases from V and 6 from J, leaving 17 bases between them. CDR1 is MNHEY and CDR2 is SMNVEV in the germline V gene (reference sequence). This CDR3 is built from 14 residues. CDR3 nucleotides: TGTGCCAGCAGCCTAGACCCAGGGTGGCAGACCCAGTACTTC. It encodes CASSLDPGWQTQYF.

V is TRBV18 and J is TRBJ1-1, with D perhaps TRBD1 (5 bases). There are 15 residues in the CDR3. Germline V gene data show CDR1 as KGHSH and CDR2 as LQKENI. V shed 0 bases and J shed 4 bases, with 12 bases lying between them. The CDR3 sequence is CASSPPGGLGTEAFF. CDR3 sequence (DNA): TGTGCCAGCTCACCACCGGGGGGTCTCGGCACTGAAGCTTTCTTT.

This sequence joins TRBV7-2 and TRBJ2-3; D call uncertain. Per the germline V gene, CDR1 is SGHTA and CDR2 is FQGNSA. V lost 4 bases, J lost 2 bases, and 7 bases lay in between. The CDR3 length is 13 residues. CDR3 coding DNA: TGTGCCAGCAGCTCCACTACCACAGATACGCAGTATTTT. This sequence encodes CASSSTTTDTQYF.

V and J are TRBV28 and TRBJ1-5; D possibly corresponds to TRBD1 (5 bases). V shed 3 bases and J shed 4 bases, with 10 bases lying between them. The CDR3 is 14 residues long. Germline V CDR1 and CDR2: MDHEN, SYDVKM. CDR3 in amino acids: CASSFGARNQPQHF. CDR3 sequence (DNA): TGTGCCAGCAGTTTTGGGGCAAGAAATCAGCCCCAGCATTTT.

The rearrangement joins TRBV5-6 to TRBJ1-2; D is possibly TRBD1 (5 bases). Germline-derived CDR1 and CDR2 are SGHDT and YYEEEE. This CDR3 spans 15 amino acids. Trimming took 4 bases from V and 3 from J, leaving 16 bases between them. CDR3 sequence reads: CASSPLYRIDYGYTF. CDR3 sequence (DNA): TGTGCCAGCAGCCCACTGTACAGGATAGACTATGGCTACACCTTC.

The chain recombines TRBV30 with TRBJ1-2; tentative D call: TRBD1 (5 bases). Germline loops: CDR1 GTSNPN, CDR2 SVGIG (reference sequence). Deletions cut 8 bases from V and 8 bases from J, with 18 bases between. This CDR3 contains 12 residues. The DNA of the CDR3 is TGTGCCCACGCGAGGCAGGGTGGCGGCTACACCTTC. It yields the protein CAHARQGGGYTF.

This clone was seen a single time. The genes are TRBV5-4 and TRBJ2-7; TRBD2 matches at 8 bases. Germline V CDR1 and CDR2: SGHNT, YYREEE (reference sequence). V lost 2 bases, J lost 6 bases, and 4 bases stayed unmatched. This CDR3 is built from 13 residues. The CDR3 DNA sequence: TGTGCCAGCAGCTTCGGGAGGGGGGTCGAGCAGTACTTC. Translated, it gives CASSFGRGVEQYF.

A single count supports this clone. The chain carries TRBV28 and TRBJ2-1, with 7 bases that match TRBD2. The CDR3 length is 15 residues. From germline, CDR1 is MDHEN and CDR2 SYDVKM. J gave up 0 bases and V 8 bases, and 7 bases lay outside the gene matches. This CDR3 is CASLSGASSYNEQFF. The CDR3 coding sequence is TGTGCCAGCCTCAGCGGGGCCAGCTCCTACAATGAGCAGTTCTTC.

This CDR3 reads CASSYSDSVNEKLFF. The DNA of the CDR3 is TGTGCCAGCAGTTACTCGGACAGCGTTAATGAAAAACTGTTTTTT. V gene TRBV6-5 combines with J gene TRBJ1-4; D perhaps matches TRBD1 (6 bases). CDR3 length: 15 amino acids. The germline V and J ends were trimmed by 0 bases and 4 bases, with 9 bases remaining between them. CDR1 is MNHEY and CDR2 is SVGAGI in the germline V gene.